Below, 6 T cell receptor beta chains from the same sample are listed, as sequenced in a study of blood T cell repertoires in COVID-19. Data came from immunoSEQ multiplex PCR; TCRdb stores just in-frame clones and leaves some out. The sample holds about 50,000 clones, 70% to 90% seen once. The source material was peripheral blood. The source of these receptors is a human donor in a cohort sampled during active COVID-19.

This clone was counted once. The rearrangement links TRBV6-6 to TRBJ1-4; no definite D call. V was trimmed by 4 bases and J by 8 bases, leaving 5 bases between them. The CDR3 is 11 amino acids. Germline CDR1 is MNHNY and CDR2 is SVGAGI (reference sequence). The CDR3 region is CASSWEEKLFF. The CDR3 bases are TGTGCCAGCAGTTGGGAGGAAAAACTGTTTTTT.

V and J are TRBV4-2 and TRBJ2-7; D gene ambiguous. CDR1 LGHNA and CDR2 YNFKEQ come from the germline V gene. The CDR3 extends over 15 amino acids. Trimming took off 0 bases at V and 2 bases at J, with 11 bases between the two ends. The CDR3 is CASSQEAGLAYEQYF. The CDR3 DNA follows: TGTGCCAGCAGCCAAGAAGCCGGTTTGGCCTACGAGCAGTACTTC.

The CDR3 DNA reads TGTGCCAGCAGCGTCGACAGTATCTATGGCTACACCTTC. It specifies CASSVDSIYGYTF. The chain uses TRBV9 and TRBJ1-2; possibly TRBD1 for D (5 bases). Germline V gives CDR1 SGDLS, CDR2 YYNGEE. The CDR3 consists of 13 residues. The ends were cut back, 2 bases at V and 4 bases at J, with 9 bases in the middle.

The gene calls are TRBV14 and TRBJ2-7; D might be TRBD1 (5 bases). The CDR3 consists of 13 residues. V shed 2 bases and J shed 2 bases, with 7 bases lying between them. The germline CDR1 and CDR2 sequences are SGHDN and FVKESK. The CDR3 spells CASSQWGTYEQYF. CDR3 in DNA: TGTGCCAGCAGCCAATGGGGCACCTACGAGCAGTACTTC.

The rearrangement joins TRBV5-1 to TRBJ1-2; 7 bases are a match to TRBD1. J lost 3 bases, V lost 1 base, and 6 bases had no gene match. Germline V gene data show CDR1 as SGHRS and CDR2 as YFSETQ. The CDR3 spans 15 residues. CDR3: CASSLTGESDYGYTF. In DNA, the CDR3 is TGCGCCAGCAGCTTGACAGGGGAATCCGACTATGGCTACACCTTC.

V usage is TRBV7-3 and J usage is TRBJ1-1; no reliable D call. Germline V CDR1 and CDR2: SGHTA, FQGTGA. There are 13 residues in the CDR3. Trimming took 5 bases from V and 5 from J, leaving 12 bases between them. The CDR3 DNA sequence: TGTGCCAGCAGCCCCGGTTCAAAAACTGAAGCTTTCTTT. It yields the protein CASSPGSKTEAFF.